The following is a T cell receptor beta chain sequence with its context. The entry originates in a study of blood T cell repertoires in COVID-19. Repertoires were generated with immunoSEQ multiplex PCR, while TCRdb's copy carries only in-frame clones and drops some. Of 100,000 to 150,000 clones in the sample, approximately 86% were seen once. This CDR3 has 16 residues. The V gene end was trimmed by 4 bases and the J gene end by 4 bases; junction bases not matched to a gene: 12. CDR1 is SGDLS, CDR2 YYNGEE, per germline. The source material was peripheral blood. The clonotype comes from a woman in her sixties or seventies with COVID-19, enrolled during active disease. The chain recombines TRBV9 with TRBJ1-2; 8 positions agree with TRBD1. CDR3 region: CASSPITTTGVYGYTF. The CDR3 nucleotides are TGTGCCAGCAGCCCCATAACGACGACAGGGGTCTATGGCTACACCTTC.